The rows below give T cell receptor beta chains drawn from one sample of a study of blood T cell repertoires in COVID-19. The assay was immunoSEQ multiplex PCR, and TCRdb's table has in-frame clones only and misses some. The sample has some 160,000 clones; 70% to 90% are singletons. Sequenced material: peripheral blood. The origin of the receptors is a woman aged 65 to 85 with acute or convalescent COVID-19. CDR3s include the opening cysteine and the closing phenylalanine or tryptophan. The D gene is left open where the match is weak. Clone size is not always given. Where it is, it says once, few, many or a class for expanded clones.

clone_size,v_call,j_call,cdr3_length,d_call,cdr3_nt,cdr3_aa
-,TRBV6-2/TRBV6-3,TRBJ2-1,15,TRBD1,TGTGCCAGCAGCCAGACAGGGTTTGGGACGGATGAGCAGTTCTTC,CASSQTGFGTDEQFF
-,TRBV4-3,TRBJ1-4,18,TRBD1,TGCGCCAGCAGCCAAGAATGGGACAGGATGACAACTAATGAAAAACTGTTTTTT,CASSQEWDRMTTNEKLFF
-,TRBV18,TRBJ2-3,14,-,TGTGCCAGCTCACCGGTAGGGGGCACAGATACGCAGTATTTT,CASSPVGGTDTQYF
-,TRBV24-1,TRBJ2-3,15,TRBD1,TGTGCCACCAGTGATCCACAGGGGGCCTCAGATACGCAGTATTTT,CATSDPQGASDTQYF
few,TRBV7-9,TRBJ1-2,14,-,TGTGCCAGCAGCTTACAGGGAAGTCCGGATGGCTACACCTTC,CASSLQGSPDGYTF
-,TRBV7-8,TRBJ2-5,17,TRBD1,TGTGCCAGCAGTCCAGACCATCCGGGACAGGGTCTAGAGACCCAGTACTTC,CASSPDHPGQGLETQYF
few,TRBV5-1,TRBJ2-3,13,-,TGCGCCAGCCAAGCGGGCGGCACAGATACGCAGTATTTT,CASQAGGTDTQYF
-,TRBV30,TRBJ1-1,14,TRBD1,TGTGCCTGGGCTCCGACAGGGCGGAACACTGAAGCTTTCTTT,CAWAPTGRNTEAFF
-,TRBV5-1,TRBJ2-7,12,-,TGCGCCAGCAGCTTGTATGCGGACGAGCAGTACTTC,CASSLYADEQYF
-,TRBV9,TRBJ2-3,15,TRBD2,TGTGCCAGCAGCGTAGTTAGCGGGGGGGCAGGCACGCAGTATTTT,CASSVVSGGAGTQYF
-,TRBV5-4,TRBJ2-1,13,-,TGTGCCAGCAGCTTCGGGAGCCTGGGTGAGCAGTTCTTC,CASSFGSLGEQFF
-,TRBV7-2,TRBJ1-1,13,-,TGTGCCAGCAGCCGTGTCCTACAGGGTTTGGCTTTCTTT,CASSRVLQGLAFF
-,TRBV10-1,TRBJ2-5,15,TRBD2,TGCGCCAGCAGTGAGGGACTAGCGGGTTTGGAGACCCAGTACTTC,CASSEGLAGLETQYF
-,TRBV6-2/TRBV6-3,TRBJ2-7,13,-,TGTGCCAGCAGCTCCGGGACAACCTACGAGCAGTACTTC,CASSSGTTYEQYF
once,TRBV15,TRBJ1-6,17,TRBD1,TGTGCCACCAGCAGAGATATTGGGACAGCATTTAATTCACCCCTCCACTTT,CATSRDIGTAFNSPLHF
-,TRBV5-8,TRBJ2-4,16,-,TGTGCCAGCAGCTCGAGCGGCAGTCTAGCCAAAAACATTCAGTACTTC,CASSSSGSLAKNIQYF
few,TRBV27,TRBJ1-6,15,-,TGTGCCAGCAGTCCTTACGGACAGTTGAATTCACCCCTCCACTTT,CASSPYGQLNSPLHF
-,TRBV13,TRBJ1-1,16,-,TGTGCCAGCAGCTTAGGAGGGGGGGCACACAACACTGAAGCTTTCTTT,CASSLGGGAHNTEAFF
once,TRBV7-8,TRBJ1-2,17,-,TGTGCCAGCAGCTCCAAGACAGGACGGATCGCCGATTATGGCTACACCTTC,CASSSKTGRIADYGYTF
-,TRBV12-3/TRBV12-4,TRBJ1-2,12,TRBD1,TGTGCCAGCAGTTTCGACAGGGGTGGCTACACCTTC,CASSFDRGGYTF
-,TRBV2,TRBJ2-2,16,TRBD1,TGTGCCAGCAGGCCGCAGGGGGCGATCATCACCGGGGAGCTGTTTTTT,CASRPQGAIITGELFF
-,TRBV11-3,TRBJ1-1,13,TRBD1,TGTGCCAGCAGCCCCGGACAGGGGAGAGAAGCTTTCTTT,CASSPGQGREAFF
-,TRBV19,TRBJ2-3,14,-,TGTGCCAGTAGGACCACAGGGCCCCCAGATACGCAGTATTTT,CASRTTGPPDTQYF
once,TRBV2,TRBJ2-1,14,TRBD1,TGTGCCAGCAGGGCGGGACAGGGGTTCCATGAGCAGTTCTTC,CASRAGQGFHEQFF
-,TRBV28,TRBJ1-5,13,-,TGTGCCAGCAGTTTTGTGGGAGGGCAGCCCCAGCATTTT,CASSFVGGQPQHF
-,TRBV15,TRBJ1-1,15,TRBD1,TGTGCCACCAGCAGAGATCGACAGGGGGCCACTGAAGCTTTCTTT,CATSRDRQGATEAFF
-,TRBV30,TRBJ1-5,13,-,TGTGCCTGGAGTACACGCCCCAATCAGCCCCAGCATTTT,CAWSTRPNQPQHF
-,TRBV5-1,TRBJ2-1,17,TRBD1,TGCGCCAGCAGCTCAACCCTCGGGACAGTGGGCCCGGGGGAGCAGTTCTTC,CASSSTLGTVGPGEQFF
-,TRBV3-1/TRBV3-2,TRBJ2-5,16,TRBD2,TGTGCCAGCAGCCCAGATGCGGGGGGATCGCGGGAGACCCAGTACTTC,CASSPDAGGSRETQYF
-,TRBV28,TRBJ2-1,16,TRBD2,TGTGCCAGCAGTTCCCCCCCAAGCGGGAGAGGGGATGAGCAGTTCTTC,CASSSPPSGRGDEQFF
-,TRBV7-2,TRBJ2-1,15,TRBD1,TGTGCCAGCAGCTTAGAAGACAGGGGGGCCAATGAGCAGTTCTTC,CASSLEDRGANEQFF
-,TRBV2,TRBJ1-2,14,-,TGTGCCAGCAGTGTGGGCAGGGGTGTCTTTGGCTACACCTTC,CASSVGRGVFGYTF
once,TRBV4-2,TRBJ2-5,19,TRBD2,TGTGCCAGCAGCCAAGATCCGGGTGGCGGGAGCGATTTTGGAGAGACCCAGTACTTC,CASSQDPGGGSDFGETQYF
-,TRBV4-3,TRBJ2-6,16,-,TGCGCCAGCAGCCAAGATATGGGAGTAGGGGCCAACGTCCTGACTTTC,CASSQDMGVGANVLTF
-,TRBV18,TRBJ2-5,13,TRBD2,TGTGCCAGCTCTATCGGGAGGGAAGAGACCCAGTACTTC,CASSIGREETQYF
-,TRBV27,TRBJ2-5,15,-,TGTGCCAGTATGGGGCACGGGACAATCCAAGAGACCCAGTACTTC,CASMGHGTIQETQYF
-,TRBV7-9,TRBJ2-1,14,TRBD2,TGTGCCAGCAGCCGGACTAGCGGGAGCCATGAGCAGTTCTTC,CASSRTSGSHEQFF
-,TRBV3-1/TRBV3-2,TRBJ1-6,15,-,TGTGCCACCAGCCAAGGCGGCTCCTATAATTCACCCCTCCACTTT,CATSQGGSYNSPLHF
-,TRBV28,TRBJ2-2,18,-,TGTGCCAGCAGTTTACTGATTCTGGTGCGGGGGCGGGTCGGGGAGCTGTTTTTT,CASSLLILVRGRVGELFF
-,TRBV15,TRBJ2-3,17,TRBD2,TGTGCCACCAGCAGAGGGGACTACATTCGGGTCACAGATACGCAGTATTTT,CATSRGDYIRVTDTQYF
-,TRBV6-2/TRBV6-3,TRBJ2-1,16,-,TGTGCCAGCAGCCACGGTGGCCTAGCTGCTAACAATGAGCAGTTCTTC,CASSHGGLAANNEQFF
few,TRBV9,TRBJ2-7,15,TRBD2,TGTGCCAGCAGCGTAGGGGGACTAGCGGGAGCCGAGCAGTACTTC,CASSVGGLAGAEQYF
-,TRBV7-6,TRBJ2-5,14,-,TGTGCCAGCAGCTTAGCCGCGGGACAAGAGACCCAGTACTTC,CASSLAAGQETQYF
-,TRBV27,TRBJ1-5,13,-,TGTGCCAGCAGTTCGACTCTCGGACAGCCCCAGCATTTT,CASSSTLGQPQHF
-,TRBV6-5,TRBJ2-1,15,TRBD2,TGTGCCAGCAGTTACACTGTCCCAATAGCGGGAGGGCAGTTCTTC,CASSYTVPIAGGQFF
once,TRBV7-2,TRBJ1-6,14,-,TGTGCCAGCAGCACCCCTAGGGGGACCTCACCCCTCCACTTT,CASSTPRGTSPLHF
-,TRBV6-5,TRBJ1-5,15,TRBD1,TGTGCCAGCAGGGACAGGGCGGTTAGCAATCAGCCCCAGCATTTT,CASRDRAVSNQPQHF
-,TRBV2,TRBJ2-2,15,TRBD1,TGTGCCAGCACTTCCGGGACAGGATACACCGGGGAGCTGTTTTTT,CASTSGTGYTGELFF
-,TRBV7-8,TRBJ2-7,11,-,TGTGCCAGCAGCTTCGGTGACGAGCAGTACTTC,CASSFGDEQYF
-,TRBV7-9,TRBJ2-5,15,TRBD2,TGTGCCAGCAGCTTAGCGTTGGCTAGCGGGGGTCCGCTCTACTTC,CASSLALASGGPLYF
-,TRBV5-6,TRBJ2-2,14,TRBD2,TGTGCCAGCAGCTTGGGACTAGCGATCGGGGAGCTGTTTTTT,CASSLGLAIGELFF
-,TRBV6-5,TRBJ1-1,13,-,TGTGCCAGCGCGTTGGCGGAGAACACTGAAGCTTTCTTT,CASALAENTEAFF
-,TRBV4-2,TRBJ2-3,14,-,TGTGCCAGCAGCCAACTAGGCAGCACAGATACGCAGTATTTT,CASSQLGSTDTQYF
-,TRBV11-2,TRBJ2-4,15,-,TGTGCCAGCAGCCCCCTTCAGGCGTTCAAAAACATTCAGTACTTC,CASSPLQAFKNIQYF
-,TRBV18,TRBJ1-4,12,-,TGTGCCAGCTCACCGTCGAATGAAAAACTGTTTTTT,CASSPSNEKLFF
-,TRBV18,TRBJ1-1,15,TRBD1,TGTGCCAGCTCATCGACGACAGGGGGATGGACTGAAGCTTTCTTT,CASSSTTGGWTEAFF
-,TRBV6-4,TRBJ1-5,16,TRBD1,TGTGCCAGCAGCGTATTCCGGGACAGGGATAATCAGCCCCAGCATTTT,CASSVFRDRDNQPQHF
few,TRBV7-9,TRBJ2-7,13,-,TGTGCCAGCAGCTCACCCAGCTCCTACGAGCAGTACTTC,CASSSPSSYEQYF
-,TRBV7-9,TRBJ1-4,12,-,TGTGCCAGCAGCCCCCTGTCGGGAAAACTGTTTTTT,CASSPLSGKLFF
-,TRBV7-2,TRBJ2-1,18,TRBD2,TGTGCCAGCAGCTTAGAGGGTTGGACTAGCGGGAGGGCATTCGAGCAGTTCTTC,CASSLEGWTSGRAFEQFF